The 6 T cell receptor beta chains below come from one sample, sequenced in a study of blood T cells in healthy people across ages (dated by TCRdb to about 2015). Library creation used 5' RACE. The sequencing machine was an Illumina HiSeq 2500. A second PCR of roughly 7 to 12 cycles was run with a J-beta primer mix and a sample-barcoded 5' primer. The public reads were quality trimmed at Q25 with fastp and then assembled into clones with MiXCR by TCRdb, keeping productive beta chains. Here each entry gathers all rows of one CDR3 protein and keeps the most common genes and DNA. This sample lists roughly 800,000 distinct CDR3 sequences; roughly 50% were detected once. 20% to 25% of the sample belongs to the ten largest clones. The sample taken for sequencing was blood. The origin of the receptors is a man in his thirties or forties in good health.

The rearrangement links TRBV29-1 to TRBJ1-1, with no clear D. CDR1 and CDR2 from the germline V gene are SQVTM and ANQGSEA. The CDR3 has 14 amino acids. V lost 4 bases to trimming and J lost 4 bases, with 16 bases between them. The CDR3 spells CSVVGSGFGTEAFF. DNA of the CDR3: TGCAGCGTTGTCGGATCTGGGTTCGGCACTGAAGCTTTCTTT.

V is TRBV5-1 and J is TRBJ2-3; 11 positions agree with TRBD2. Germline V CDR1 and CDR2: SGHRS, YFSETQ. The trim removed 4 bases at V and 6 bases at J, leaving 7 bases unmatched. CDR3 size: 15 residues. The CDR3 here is CASSPSSGGGDTQYF. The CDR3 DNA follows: TGCGCCAGCAGCCCAAGTAGCGGGGGGGGCGATACGCAGTATTTT. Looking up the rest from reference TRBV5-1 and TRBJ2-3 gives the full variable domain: KAGVTQTPRYLIKTRGQQVTLSCSPISGHRSVSWYQQTPGQGLQFLFEYFSETQRNKGNFPGRFSGRQFSNSRSEMNVSTLELGDSALYLCASSPSSGGGDTQYFGPGTRLTVL.

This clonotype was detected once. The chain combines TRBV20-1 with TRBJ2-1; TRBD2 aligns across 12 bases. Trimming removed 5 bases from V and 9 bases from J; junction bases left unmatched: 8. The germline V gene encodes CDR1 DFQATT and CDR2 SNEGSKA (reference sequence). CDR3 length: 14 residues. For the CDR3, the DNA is TGCAGTGCTTTTGGACTAGCGGGATTTCTTGAGCAGTTCTTC. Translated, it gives CSAFGLAGFLEQFF.

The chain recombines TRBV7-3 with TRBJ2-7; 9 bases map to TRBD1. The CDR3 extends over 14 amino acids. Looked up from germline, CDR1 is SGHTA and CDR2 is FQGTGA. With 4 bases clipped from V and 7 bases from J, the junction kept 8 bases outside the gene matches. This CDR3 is CASSSGQGSGEQYF. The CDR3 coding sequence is TGTGCCAGCAGCTCGGGACAGGGTTCGGGAGAGCAGTACTTC.

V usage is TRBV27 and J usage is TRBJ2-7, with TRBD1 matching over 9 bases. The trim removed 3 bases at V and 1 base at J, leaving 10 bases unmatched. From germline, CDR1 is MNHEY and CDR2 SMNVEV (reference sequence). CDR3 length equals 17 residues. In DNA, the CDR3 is TGTGCCAGCAGTTTCATTCCGGGACAGGGCCTATCCTACGAGCAGTACTTC. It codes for CASSFIPGQGLSYEQYF.

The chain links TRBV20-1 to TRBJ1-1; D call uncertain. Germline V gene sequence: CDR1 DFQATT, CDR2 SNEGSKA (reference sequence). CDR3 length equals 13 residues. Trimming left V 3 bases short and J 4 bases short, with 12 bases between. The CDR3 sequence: CSASGRVATEAFF. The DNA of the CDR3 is TGCAGTGCTAGTGGAAGGGTCGCCACTGAAGCTTTCTTT.